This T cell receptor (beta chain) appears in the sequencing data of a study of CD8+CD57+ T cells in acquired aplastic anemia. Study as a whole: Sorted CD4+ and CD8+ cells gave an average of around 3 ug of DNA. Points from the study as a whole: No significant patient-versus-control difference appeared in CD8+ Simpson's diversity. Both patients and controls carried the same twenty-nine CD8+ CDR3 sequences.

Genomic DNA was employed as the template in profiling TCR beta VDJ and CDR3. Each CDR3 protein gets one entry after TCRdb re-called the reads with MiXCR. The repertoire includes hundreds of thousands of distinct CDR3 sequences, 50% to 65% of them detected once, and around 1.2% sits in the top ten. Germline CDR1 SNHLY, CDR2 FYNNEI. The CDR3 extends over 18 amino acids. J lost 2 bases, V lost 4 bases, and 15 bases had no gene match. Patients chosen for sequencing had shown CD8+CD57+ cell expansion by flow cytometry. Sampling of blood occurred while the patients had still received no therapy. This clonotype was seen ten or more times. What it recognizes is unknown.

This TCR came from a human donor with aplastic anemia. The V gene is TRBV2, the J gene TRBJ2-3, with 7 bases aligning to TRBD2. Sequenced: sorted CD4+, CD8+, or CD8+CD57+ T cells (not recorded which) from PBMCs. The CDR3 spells CASSVGGRASPFTDTQYF. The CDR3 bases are TGTGCCAGCAGTGTGGGCGGGAGAGCCTCCCCTTTCACAGATACGCAGTATTTT.